This record covers a single TCR beta chain. Each of the donors was a healthy adult who was HIV-negative and had not had a recent acute infection or vaccination. Deep was the level at which the assay was run. Ten immunoSEQ deep assay plates held the unsorted PBMC DNA. Measured with immunoSEQ multiplex PCR; TCRdb has only the in-frame clones, and not every one. Among some 530,000 clones listed, roughly 80% were seen once. V was clipped by 1 base and J by 10 bases, with 13 bases between them. This CDR3 comprises 13 residues. Germline lookup yields CDR1 KGHSH and CDR2 LQKENI. The sample originates from a study of shared clonotypes between healthy human individuals. Background on the study: The study enrolled a couple of women and three men aged 18 to 49.

The receptor was derived from a woman aged 35 to 49 in good health. Some clones in this sample may be carry-over from other donors' samples. The specimen was PBMCs. The gene calls are TRBV18 and TRBJ1-1, with D unclear. The DNA for the CDR3 is TGTGCCAGCTCACCACAGCCGGGGAGTGGAGCTTTCTTT. Its translation: CASSPQPGSGAFF.